The rows below give T cell receptor beta chains drawn from one sample of a study of memory B cells and T cells in multiple sclerosis. The data were produced by immunoSEQ multiplex PCR, yet TCRdb's version contains in-frame clones alone and is incomplete. The sample gives 13,000 to 15,000 clones, approximately 69% of which show up once; around 2.3% is in the top ten. Sequenced sample: memory (CD45RO+) CD4+ T cells from blood. These receptors all stem from a human donor with multiple sclerosis. CDR3s include the opening cysteine and the closing phenylalanine or tryptophan. Fields, in order: V gene, J gene, clone size, D gene, CDR3 protein, CDR3 DNA. D genes are given only for firm matches. Clone size is shown for a subset of rows, as once, few, many or a class of expanded clone.

v_gene: TRBV18
j_gene: TRBJ2-2
abundance: .
d_gene: TRBD2
CDR3aa: CASSGLAGDTGELFF
CDR3nt: TGTGCCAGCTCAGGACTAGCGGGGGACACCGGGGAGCTGTTTTTT

v_gene: TRBV6-5
j_gene: TRBJ2-7
abundance: few
d_gene: TRBD2
CDR3aa: CASRRTSGSREQYF
CDR3nt: TGTGCCAGCAGGAGGACTAGCGGGAGTCGCGAGCAGTACTTC

v_gene: TRBV6-1
j_gene: TRBJ1-5
abundance: .
d_gene: .
CDR3aa: CASGIGAQHF
CDR3nt: TGTGCCAGCGGGATAGGGGCCCAGCATTTT

v_gene: TRBV5-1
j_gene: TRBJ2-7
abundance: .
d_gene: TRBD1
CDR3aa: CASGQGPLGEQYF
CDR3nt: TGCGCCAGCGGACAGGGTCCGCTCGGGGAGCAGTACTTC

v_gene: TRBV6-5
j_gene: TRBJ1-5
abundance: .
d_gene: .
CDR3aa: CASRLDSNQPQHF
CDR3nt: TGTGCCAGCAGACTAGATAGCAATCAGCCCCAGCATTTT

v_gene: TRBV2
j_gene: TRBJ2-6
abundance: .
d_gene: .
CDR3aa: CASNERSGANVLTF
CDR3nt: TGTGCCAGCAATGAGCGCTCTGGGGCCAACGTCCTGACTTTC

v_gene: TRBV19
j_gene: TRBJ2-3
abundance: .
d_gene: TRBD2
CDR3aa: CASSIGGGLKADTQYF
CDR3nt: TGTGCCAGTAGTATAGGGGGGGGTTTGAAGGCGGATACGCAGTATTTT

v_gene: TRBV6-5
j_gene: TRBJ1-2
abundance: .
d_gene: .
CDR3aa: CAVKGANYGYTF
CDR3nt: TGTGCCGTCAAAGGGGCTAACTATGGCTACACCTTC

v_gene: TRBV15
j_gene: TRBJ2-3
abundance: .
d_gene: .
CDR3aa: CATHGTSTDTQYF
CDR3nt: TGTGCCACCCACGGGACTAGCACAGATACGCAGTATTTT

v_gene: TRBV5-1
j_gene: TRBJ1-1
abundance: few
d_gene: .
CDR3aa: CASSGGLVNTEAFF
CDR3nt: TGCGCCAGCAGCGGGGGACTGGTGAACACTGAAGCTTTCTTT

v_gene: TRBV21-1
j_gene: TRBJ2-7
abundance: .
d_gene: .
CDR3aa: CAGGKRNVARKQYF
CDR3nt: TGTGCCGGGGGGAAGCGGAATGTCGCCCGGAAGCAGTACTTC

v_gene: TRBV7-9
j_gene: TRBJ2-7
abundance: .
d_gene: .
CDR3aa: CASSLGGNRYEQYF
CDR3nt: TGTGCCAGCAGCTTAGGCGGGAATCGGTACGAGCAGTACTTC

v_gene: TRBV4-1
j_gene: TRBJ1-2
abundance: few
d_gene: .
CDR3aa: CASSQDARPYEGYTF
CDR3nt: TGCGCCAGCAGCCAAGATGCCAGGCCCTACGAGGGCTACACCTTC

v_gene: TRBV5-1
j_gene: TRBJ1-5
abundance: few
d_gene: .
CDR3aa: CASRGGLGNQPQHF
CDR3nt: TGCGCCAGCAGAGGAGGGCTTGGCAATCAGCCCCAGCATTTT

v_gene: TRBV6-1
j_gene: TRBJ2-5
abundance: few
d_gene: TRBD2
CDR3aa: CASTIAGGYQETQYF
CDR3nt: TGTGCCAGCACCATAGCGGGGGGGTACCAAGAGACCCAGTACTTC

v_gene: TRBV6-5
j_gene: TRBJ1-1
abundance: .
d_gene: TRBD1
CDR3aa: CASSIDRVNTEAFF
CDR3nt: TGTGCCAGCAGTATCGACAGGGTGAACACTGAAGCTTTCTTT

v_gene: TRBV2
j_gene: TRBJ2-7
abundance: .
d_gene: TRBD2
CDR3aa: CASRFLAGEQYF
CDR3nt: TGTGCCAGCAGGTTCCTAGCGGGCGAGCAGTACTTC

v_gene: TRBV5-6
j_gene: TRBJ2-7
abundance: few
d_gene: TRBD2
CDR3aa: CASSSRLAGGAYEQYF
CDR3nt: TGTGCCAGCAGCTCAAGACTAGCGGGAGGGGCCTACGAGCAGTACTTC

v_gene: TRBV9
j_gene: TRBJ2-2
abundance: .
d_gene: .
CDR3aa: CASSVSGVNTGELFF
CDR3nt: TGTGCCAGCAGCGTATCCGGGGTCAACACCGGGGAGCTGTTTTTT

v_gene: TRBV5-1
j_gene: TRBJ1-1
abundance: .
d_gene: .
CDR3aa: CASSLRAGEMNTEAFF
CDR3nt: TGCGCCAGCAGCTTGCGGGCAGGGGAAATGAACACTGAAGCTTTCTTT

v_gene: TRBV5-4
j_gene: TRBJ2-7
abundance: many
d_gene: TRBD1
CDR3aa: CASSEKGQGSYEQYF
CDR3nt: TGTGCCAGCAGCGAAAAGGGACAGGGTTCCTACGAGCAGTACTTC

v_gene: TRBV29-1
j_gene: TRBJ2-1
abundance: .
d_gene: .
CDR3aa: CSAYSLEQFF
CDR3nt: TGCAGCGCCTATTCGCTTGAGCAGTTCTTC

v_gene: TRBV9
j_gene: TRBJ2-5
abundance: .
d_gene: .
CDR3aa: CASASSGGDQETQYF
CDR3nt: TGTGCCAGCGCCTCTTCTGGAGGGGATCAAGAGACCCAGTACTTC

v_gene: TRBV5-1
j_gene: TRBJ2-3
abundance: .
d_gene: TRBD2
CDR3aa: CASSLRGLGTDTQYF
CDR3nt: TGCGCCAGCAGCTTGAGGGGACTAGGTACAGATACGCAGTATTTT

v_gene: TRBV19
j_gene: TRBJ1-1
abundance: .
d_gene: TRBD1
CDR3aa: CASSIHSRDRGTEAFF
CDR3nt: TGTGCCAGTAGTATCCACTCCCGGGACAGGGGAACTGAAGCTTTCTTT

v_gene: TRBV6-5
j_gene: TRBJ2-7
abundance: .
d_gene: TRBD2
CDR3aa: CASSYPGLDSYEQYF
CDR3nt: TGTGCCAGCAGTTACCCCGGACTAGACTCCTACGAGCAGTACTTC

v_gene: TRBV29-1
j_gene: TRBJ1-1
abundance: .
d_gene: .
CDR3aa: CSVEEGTGDTEAFF
CDR3nt: TGCAGCGTTGAAGAAGGGACGGGGGACACTGAAGCTTTCTTT

v_gene: TRBV6-5
j_gene: TRBJ2-7
abundance: .
d_gene: TRBD1
CDR3aa: CASSYNRQGPYEQYF
CDR3nt: TGTGCCAGCAGTTACAACCGACAGGGCCCCTACGAGCAGTACTTC

v_gene: TRBV4-1
j_gene: TRBJ2-1
abundance: few
d_gene: TRBD2
CDR3aa: CASSQPTNQAGVGHEQFF
CDR3nt: TGCGCCAGCAGCCAACCTACTAATCAAGCGGGAGTGGGCCATGAGCAGTTCTTC

v_gene: TRBV7-3
j_gene: TRBJ2-5
abundance: .
d_gene: TRBD2
CDR3aa: CASSLYPGGRETQYF
CDR3nt: TGTGCCAGCAGCTTATATCCGGGGGGGCGGGAGACCCAGTACTTC

v_gene: TRBV2
j_gene: TRBJ1-2
abundance: few
d_gene: .
CDR3aa: CASRHRDTLSGYTF
CDR3nt: TGTGCCAGCAGACACCGGGACACTCTCTCTGGCTACACCTTC

v_gene: TRBV7-9
j_gene: TRBJ2-7
abundance: .
d_gene: TRBD1
CDR3aa: CASSRADRGEQYF
CDR3nt: TGTGCCAGCAGCCGAGCGGACAGGGGGGAGCAGTACTTC

v_gene: TRBV21-1
j_gene: TRBJ2-1
abundance: .
d_gene: .
CDR3aa: CATPWGQGNEQFF
CDR3nt: .

v_gene: TRBV4-1
j_gene: TRBJ2-3
abundance: .
d_gene: TRBD2
CDR3aa: CASSQDPGLAGGTDTQYF
CDR3nt: TGCGCCAGCAGCCAAGATCCGGGACTAGCGGGGGGCACAGATACGCAGTATTTT

v_gene: TRBV4-1
j_gene: TRBJ1-5
abundance: .
d_gene: .
CDR3aa: CASREGGGEHQPQHF
CDR3nt: TGCGCCAGCAGAGAAGGGGGAGGGGAGCATCAGCCCCAGCATTTT

v_gene: TRBV29-1
j_gene: TRBJ2-7
abundance: .
d_gene: TRBD1
CDR3aa: CSVTLGQGGEQYF
CDR3nt: TGCAGCGTCACTCTGGGACAGGGTGGAGAGCAGTACTTC

v_gene: TRBV7-8
j_gene: TRBJ1-2
abundance: once
d_gene: .
CDR3aa: CASSLGRNYGYTF
CDR3nt: TGTGCCAGCAGCTTGGGCCGTAACTATGGCTACACCTTC

v_gene: TRBV4-2
j_gene: TRBJ2-1
abundance: .
d_gene: TRBD2
CDR3aa: CASSQNLAGATYNEQFF
CDR3nt: TGTGCCAGCAGCCAAAATCTGGCGGGAGCGACTTACAATGAGCAGTTCTTC

v_gene: TRBV5-1
j_gene: TRBJ1-2
abundance: .
d_gene: .
CDR3aa: CASWRGGSFDHYGYTF
CDR3nt: TGCGCCAGCTGGCGGGGGGGCAGCTTCGATCACTATGGCTACACCTTC

v_gene: TRBV29-1
j_gene: TRBJ1-4
abundance: once
d_gene: TRBD1
CDR3aa: CSAIQGAGEKLFF
CDR3nt: TGCAGCGCCATACAGGGGGCAGGGGAAAAACTGTTTTTT

v_gene: TRBV6-5
j_gene: TRBJ2-7
abundance: .
d_gene: TRBD2
CDR3aa: CASRGGAYEQYF
CDR3nt: TGTGCCAGCAGGGGAGGGGCTTACGAGCAGTACTTC

v_gene: TRBV5-1
j_gene: TRBJ1-2
abundance: few
d_gene: TRBD1
CDR3aa: CASSLEGQGGGYTF
CDR3nt: TGCGCCAGCAGCTTGGAAGGACAGGGGGGCGGCTACACCTTC

v_gene: TRBV5-6
j_gene: TRBJ2-7
abundance: .
d_gene: .
CDR3aa: CASSLGDWNSYEQYF
CDR3nt: TGTGCCAGCAGCTTGGGGGACTGGAACTCCTACGAGCAGTACTTC

v_gene: TRBV7-8
j_gene: TRBJ2-1
abundance: .
d_gene: .
CDR3aa: CASSSRGTQGDEQFF
CDR3nt: TGTGCCAGCAGCTCCCGCGGGACCCAGGGCGATGAGCAGTTCTTC

v_gene: TRBV5-1
j_gene: TRBJ2-4
abundance: few
d_gene: TRBD1
CDR3aa: CASPWWGRPGQGEGAKNIQYF
CDR3nt: TGCGCCAGCCCATGGTGGGGCCGGCCGGGACAGGGGGAGGGGGCCAAAAACATTCAGTACTTC